This T cell receptor (beta chain) was recorded in a study of CD8 T cells in Susac syndrome. High-throughput TCR beta sequencing covered peripheral CD8+ and CD4+ T cells. Stable or active relapsing-remitting multiple sclerosis, untreated and meeting revised McDonald criteria, defined the controls. Bulk CD8+ and CD4+ cells came from magnetic negative isolation; CD8+ TEMRA by FACS. Random hexamers were used to reverse transcribe an amount of 0.5 to 1 ug RNA. With immunoSEQ multiplex PCR, TCR beta CDR3 was amplified across 54 Vbeta and 13 Jbeta. From the immunoSEQ multiplex PCR reads, TCRdb called clonotypes with MiXCR, one entry per CDR3 protein. The sample lists 150,000 to 200,000 distinct CDR3 sequences, about 96% seen once, with approximately 0.097% in the top ten. The germline gives CDR1 SEHNR, CDR2 FQNEAQ (reference sequence). With V trimmed by 7 bases and J by 7 bases, 12 bases remained unmatched. The CDR3 has 15 residues.

The chain is built from TRBV7-9 and TRBJ1-2; 10 bases are shared with TRBD1. The receptor was isolated from a human donor with multiple sclerosis. Sequencing was done on a sample of CD4+ T cells from PBMCs. DNA for the CDR3: TGTGCCAGCACCCCCGGGACAGGGGTCTTAGGTGGCTACACCTTC. Translation gives CASTPGTGVLGGYTF.